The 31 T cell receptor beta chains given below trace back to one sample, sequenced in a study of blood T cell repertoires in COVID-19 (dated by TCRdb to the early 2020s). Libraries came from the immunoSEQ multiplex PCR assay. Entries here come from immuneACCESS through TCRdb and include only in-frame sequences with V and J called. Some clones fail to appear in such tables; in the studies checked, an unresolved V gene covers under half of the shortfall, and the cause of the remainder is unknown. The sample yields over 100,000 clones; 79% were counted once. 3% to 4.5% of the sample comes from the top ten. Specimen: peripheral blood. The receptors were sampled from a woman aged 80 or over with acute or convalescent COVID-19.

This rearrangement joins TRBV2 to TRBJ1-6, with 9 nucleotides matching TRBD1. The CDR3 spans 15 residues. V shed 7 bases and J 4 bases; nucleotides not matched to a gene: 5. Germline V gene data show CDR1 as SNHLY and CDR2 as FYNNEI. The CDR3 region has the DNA TGTGCCAGCAATTTAGGACAGGGGTATAATTCACCCCTCCACTTT. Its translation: CASNLGQGYNSPLHF.

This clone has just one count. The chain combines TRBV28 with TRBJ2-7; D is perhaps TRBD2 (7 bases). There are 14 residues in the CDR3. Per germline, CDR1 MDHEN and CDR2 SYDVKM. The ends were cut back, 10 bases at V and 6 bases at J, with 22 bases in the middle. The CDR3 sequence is CAILKKGEGGEQYF. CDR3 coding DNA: TGTGCCATCCTCAAAAAAGGGGAGGGGGGCGAGCAGTACTTC.

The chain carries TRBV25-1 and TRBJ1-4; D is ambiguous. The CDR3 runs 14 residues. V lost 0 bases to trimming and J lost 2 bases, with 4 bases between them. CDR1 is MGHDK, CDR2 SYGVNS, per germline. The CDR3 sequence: CASSEYATNEKLFF. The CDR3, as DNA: TGTGCCAGCAGTGAATATGCGACTAATGAAAAACTGTTTTTT.

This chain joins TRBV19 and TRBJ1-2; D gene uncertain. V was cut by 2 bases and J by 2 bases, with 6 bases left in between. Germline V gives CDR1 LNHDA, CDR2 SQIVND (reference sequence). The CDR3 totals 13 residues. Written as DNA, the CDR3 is TGTGCCAGTAGTATAAACTGGAACTATGGCTACACCTTC. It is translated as CASSINWNYGYTF.

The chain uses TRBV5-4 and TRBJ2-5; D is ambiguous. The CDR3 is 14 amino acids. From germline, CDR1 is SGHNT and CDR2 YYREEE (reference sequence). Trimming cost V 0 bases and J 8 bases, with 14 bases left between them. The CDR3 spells CASSLVADPPTQYF. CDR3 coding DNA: TGTGCCAGCAGCTTGGTTGCAGATCCACCTACCCAGTACTTC. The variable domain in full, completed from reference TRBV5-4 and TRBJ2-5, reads ETGVTQSPTHLIKTRGQQVTLRCSSQSGHNTVSWYQQALGQGPQFIFQYYREEENGRGNFPPRFSGLQFPNYSSELNVNALELDDSALYLCASSLVADPPTQYFGPGTRLLVL.

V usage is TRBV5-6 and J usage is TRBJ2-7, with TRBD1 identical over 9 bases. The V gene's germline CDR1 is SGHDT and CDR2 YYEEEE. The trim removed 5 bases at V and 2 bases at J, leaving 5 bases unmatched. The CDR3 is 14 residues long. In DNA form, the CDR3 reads TGTGCCAGCAGGTGGACAGGGGCGGCCTACGAGCAGTACTTC. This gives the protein CASRWTGAAYEQYF.

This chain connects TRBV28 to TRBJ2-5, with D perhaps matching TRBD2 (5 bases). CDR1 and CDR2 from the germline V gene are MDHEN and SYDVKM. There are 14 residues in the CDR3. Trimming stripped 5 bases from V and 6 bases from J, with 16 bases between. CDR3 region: CASSPPDGVKTQYF. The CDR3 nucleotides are TGTGCCAGCAGTCCCCCGGACGGGGTCAAGACCCAGTACTTC.

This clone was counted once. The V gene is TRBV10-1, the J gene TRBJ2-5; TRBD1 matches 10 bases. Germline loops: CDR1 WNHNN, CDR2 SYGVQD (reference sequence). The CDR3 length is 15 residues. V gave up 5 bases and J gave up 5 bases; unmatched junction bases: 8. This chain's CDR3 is CASSRDRGREETQYF. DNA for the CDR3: TGCGCCAGCAGTAGGGACAGGGGTCGAGAGGAGACCCAGTACTTC.

CDR3 in DNA: TGCGCCAGCAGCTTTAACCAGGGGACGGAGCAGTTCTTC. Encoded protein: CASSFNQGTEQFF. The chain has TRBV5-1 and TRBJ2-1, with a possible D match to TRBD1 (6 bases). This CDR3 has 13 amino acids. Germline loops: CDR1 SGHRS, CDR2 YFSETQ. V was shortened by 2 bases and J by 10 bases, with 13 bases between the two germline ends.

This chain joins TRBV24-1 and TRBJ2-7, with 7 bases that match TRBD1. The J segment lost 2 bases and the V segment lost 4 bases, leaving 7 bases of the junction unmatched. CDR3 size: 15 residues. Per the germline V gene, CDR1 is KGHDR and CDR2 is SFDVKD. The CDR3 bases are TGTGCCACCAGTGACCAGACAGGGTTCCCCTACGAGCAGTACTTC. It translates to CATSDQTGFPYEQYF.

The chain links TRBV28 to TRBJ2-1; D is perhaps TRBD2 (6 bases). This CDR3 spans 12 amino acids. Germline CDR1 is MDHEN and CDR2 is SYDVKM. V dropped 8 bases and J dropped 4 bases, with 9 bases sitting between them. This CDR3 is CASGLAYNEQFF. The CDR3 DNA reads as TGTGCCAGCGGCCTAGCGTACAATGAGCAGTTCTTC.

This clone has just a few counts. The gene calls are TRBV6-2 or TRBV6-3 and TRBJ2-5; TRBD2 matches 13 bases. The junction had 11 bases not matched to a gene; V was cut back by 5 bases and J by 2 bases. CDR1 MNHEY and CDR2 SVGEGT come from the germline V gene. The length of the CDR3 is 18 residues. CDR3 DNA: TGTGCCAGCAGTCTCAGGACTAGCGGGAGTCCCTTTCAAGAGACCCAGTACTTC. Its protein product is CASSLRTSGSPFQETQYF.

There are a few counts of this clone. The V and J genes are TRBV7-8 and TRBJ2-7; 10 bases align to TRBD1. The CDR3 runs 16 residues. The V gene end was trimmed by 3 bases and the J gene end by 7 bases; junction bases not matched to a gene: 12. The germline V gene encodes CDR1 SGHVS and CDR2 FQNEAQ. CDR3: CASSLDSGTGVGEQYF. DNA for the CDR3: TGTGCCAGCAGCTTGGACTCCGGGACAGGGGTGGGGGAGCAGTACTTC.

CDR3 sequence (DNA): TGCGCCAGCAGCCGTATAGGGGCTAGCGGGAATCAAAGGTGGCAGTTCTTC. This gives the protein CASSRIGASGNQRWQFF. The chain joins TRBV4-1 to TRBJ2-1, with 9 positions matching TRBD2. Germline V lookup: CDR1 MGHRA, CDR2 YSYEKL. Losses at the gene ends were 4 bases for V and 12 bases for J; bases not matched to a gene: 19. The CDR3 covers 17 residues.

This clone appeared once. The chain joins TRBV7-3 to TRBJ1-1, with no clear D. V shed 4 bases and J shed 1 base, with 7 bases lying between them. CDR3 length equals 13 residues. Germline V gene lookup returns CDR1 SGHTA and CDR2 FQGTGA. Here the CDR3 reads CASSSARNTEAFF. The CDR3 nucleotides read TGTGCCAGCAGCTCAGCGCGGAACACTGAAGCTTTCTTT.

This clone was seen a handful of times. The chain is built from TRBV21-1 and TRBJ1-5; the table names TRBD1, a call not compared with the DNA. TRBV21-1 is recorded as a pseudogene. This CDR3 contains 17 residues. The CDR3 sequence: CASSKMGQGSSNQPQHF. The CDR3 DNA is TGTGCCAGCAGCAAGATGGGACAGGGGTCGAGCAATCAGCCCCAGCATTTT.

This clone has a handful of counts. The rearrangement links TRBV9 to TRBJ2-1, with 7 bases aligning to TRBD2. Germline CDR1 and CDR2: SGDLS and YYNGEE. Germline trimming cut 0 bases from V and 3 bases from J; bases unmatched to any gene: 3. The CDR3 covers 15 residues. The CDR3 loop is CASSVGSGIYNEQFF. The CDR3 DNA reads TGTGCCAGCAGCGTAGGAAGCGGGATCTACAATGAGCAGTTCTTC. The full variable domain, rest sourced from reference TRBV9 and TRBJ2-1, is DSGVTQTPKHLITATGQRVTLRCSPRSGDLSVYWYQQSLDQGLQFLIQYYNGEERAKGNILERFSAQQFPDLHSELNLSSLELGDSALYFCASSVGSGIYNEQFFGPGTRLTVL.

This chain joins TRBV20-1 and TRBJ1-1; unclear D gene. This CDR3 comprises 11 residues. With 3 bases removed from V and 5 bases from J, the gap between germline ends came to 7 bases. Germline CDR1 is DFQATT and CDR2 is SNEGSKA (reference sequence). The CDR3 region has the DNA TGCAGTGCTAGGAGGTCAACTGAAGCTTTCTTT. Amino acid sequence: CSARRSTEAFF.

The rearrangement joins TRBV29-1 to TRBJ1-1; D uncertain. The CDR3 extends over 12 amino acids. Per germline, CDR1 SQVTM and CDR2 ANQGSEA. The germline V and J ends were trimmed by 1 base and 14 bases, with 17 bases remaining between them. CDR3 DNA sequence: TGCAGCGTTGAAGGAGCCGCCCCTCTCAGGTTCTTT. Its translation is CSVEGAAPLRFF.

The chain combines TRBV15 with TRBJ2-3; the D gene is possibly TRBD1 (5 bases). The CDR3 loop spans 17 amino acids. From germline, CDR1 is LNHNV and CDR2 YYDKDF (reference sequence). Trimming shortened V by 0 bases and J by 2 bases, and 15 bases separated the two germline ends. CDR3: CATSRDLSRVNTDTQYF. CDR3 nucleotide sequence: TGTGCCACCAGCAGAGATTTGTCCAGGGTAAACACAGATACGCAGTATTTT.

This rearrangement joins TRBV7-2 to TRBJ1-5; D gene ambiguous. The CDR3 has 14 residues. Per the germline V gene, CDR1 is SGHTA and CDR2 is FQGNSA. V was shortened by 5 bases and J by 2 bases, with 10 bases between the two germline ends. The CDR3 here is CASSPDNRNQPQHF. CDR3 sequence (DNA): TGTGCCAGCAGCCCCGACAACCGCAATCAGCCCCAGCATTTT.

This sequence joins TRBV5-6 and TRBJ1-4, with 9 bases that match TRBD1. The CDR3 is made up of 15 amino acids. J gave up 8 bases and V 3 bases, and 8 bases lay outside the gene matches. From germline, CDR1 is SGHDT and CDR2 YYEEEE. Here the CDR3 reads CASSYPGQGREKLFF. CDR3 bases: TGTGCCAGCAGCTACCCGGGACAGGGAAGAGAAAAACTGTTTTTT.

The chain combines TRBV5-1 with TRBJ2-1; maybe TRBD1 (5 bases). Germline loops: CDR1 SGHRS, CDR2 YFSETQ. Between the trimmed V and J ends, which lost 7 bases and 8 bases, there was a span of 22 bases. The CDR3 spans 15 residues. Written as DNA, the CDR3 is TGCGCCAGCTCTCTCATGGGGCAGGGATTGGATGAGCAGTTCTTC. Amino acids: CASSLMGQGLDEQFF. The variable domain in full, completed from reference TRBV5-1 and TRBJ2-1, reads KAGVTQTPRYLIKTRGQQVTLSCSPISGHRSVSWYQQTPGQGLQFLFEYFSETQRNKGNFPGRFSGRQFSNSRSEMNVSTLELGDSALYLCASSLMGQGLDEQFFGPGTRLTVL.

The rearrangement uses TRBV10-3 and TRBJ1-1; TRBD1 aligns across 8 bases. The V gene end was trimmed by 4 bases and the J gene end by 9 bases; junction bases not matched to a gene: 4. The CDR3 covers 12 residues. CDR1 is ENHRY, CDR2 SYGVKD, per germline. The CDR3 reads CAISGTGRKAFF. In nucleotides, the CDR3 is TGTGCCATCAGTGGGACAGGGCGAAAAGCTTTCTTT.

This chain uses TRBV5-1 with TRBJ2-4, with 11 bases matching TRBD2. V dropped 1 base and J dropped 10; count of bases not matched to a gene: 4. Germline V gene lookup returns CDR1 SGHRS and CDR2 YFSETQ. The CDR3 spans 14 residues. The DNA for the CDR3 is TGCGCCAGCAGCTTGACTAGCGGGAGTGGAATTCAGTACTTC. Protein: CASSLTSGSGIQYF.

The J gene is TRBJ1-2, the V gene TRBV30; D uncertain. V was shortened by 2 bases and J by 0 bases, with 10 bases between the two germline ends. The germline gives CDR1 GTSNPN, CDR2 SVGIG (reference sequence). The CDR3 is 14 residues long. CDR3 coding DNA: TGTGCCTGGAGTTTTTACAGTACTAACTATGGCTACACCTTC. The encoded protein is CAWSFYSTNYGYTF.

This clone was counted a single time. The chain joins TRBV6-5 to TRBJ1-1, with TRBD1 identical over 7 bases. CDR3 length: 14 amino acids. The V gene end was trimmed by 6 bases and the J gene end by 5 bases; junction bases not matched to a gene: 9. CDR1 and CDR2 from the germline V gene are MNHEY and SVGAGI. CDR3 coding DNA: TGTGCCAGCAGAAAATCACAGGGGCAAACTGAAGCTTTCTTT. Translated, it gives CASRKSQGQTEAFF.

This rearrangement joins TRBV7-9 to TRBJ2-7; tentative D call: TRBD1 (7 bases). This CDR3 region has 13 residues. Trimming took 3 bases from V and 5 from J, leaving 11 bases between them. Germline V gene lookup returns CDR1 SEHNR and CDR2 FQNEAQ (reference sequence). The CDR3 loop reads CASSFRGVDEQYF. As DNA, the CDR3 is TGTGCCAGCAGCTTCAGGGGGGTCGACGAGCAGTACTTC.

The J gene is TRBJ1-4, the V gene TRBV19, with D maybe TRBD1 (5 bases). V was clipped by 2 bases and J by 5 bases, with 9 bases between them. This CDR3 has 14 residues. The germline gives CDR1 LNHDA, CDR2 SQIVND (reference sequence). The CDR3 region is CASSIQDINEKLFF. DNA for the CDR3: TGTGCCAGTAGTATACAGGACATAAATGAAAAACTGTTTTTT.

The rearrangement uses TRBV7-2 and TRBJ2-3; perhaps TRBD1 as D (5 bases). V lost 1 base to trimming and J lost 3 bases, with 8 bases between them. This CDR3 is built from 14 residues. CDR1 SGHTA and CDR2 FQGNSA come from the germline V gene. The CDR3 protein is CASSLVKGTDTQYF. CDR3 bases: TGTGCCAGCAGCTTAGTAAAGGGGACAGATACGCAGTATTTT.

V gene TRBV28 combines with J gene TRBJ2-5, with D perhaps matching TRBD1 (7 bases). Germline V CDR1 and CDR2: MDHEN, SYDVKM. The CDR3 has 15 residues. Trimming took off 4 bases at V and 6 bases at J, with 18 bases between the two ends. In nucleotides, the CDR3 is TGTGCCAGCAGTTCGCTTACGACAGGGAGGAAGACCCAGTACTTC. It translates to CASSSLTTGRKTQYF. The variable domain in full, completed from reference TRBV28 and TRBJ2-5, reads DVKVTQSSRYLVKRTGEKVFLECVQDMDHENMFWYRQDPGLGLRLIYFSYDVKMKEKGDIPEGYSVSREKKERFSLILESASTNQTSMYLCASSSLTTGRKTQYFGPGTRLLVL.